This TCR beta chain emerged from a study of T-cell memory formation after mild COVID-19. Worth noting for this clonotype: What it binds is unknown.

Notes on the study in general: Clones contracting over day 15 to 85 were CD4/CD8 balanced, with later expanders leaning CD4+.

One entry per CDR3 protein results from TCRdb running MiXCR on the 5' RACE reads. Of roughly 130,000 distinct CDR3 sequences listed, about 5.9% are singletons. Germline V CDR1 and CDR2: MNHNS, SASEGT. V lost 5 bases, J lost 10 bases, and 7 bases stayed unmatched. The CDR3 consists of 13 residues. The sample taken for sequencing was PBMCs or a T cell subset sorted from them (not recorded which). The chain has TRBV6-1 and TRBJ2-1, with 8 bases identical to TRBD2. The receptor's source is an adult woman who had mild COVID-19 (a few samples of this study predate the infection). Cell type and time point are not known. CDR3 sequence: CASSYRRGGEQFF. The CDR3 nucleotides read TGTGCCAGCAGTTACCGACGGGGGGGGGAGCAGTTCTTC.